What follows are 15 T cell receptor beta chains derived from one specimen sequenced in a study of blood T cell repertoires in COVID-19. Method: immunoSEQ multiplex PCR; TCRdb's copy keeps in-frame clones and lacks some. Here the sample spans under 200,000 clones, 79% being singletons. The sequenced sample was peripheral blood. The receptor source for this set is a woman in her sixties with COVID-19, enrolled during active disease.

This clone was found a few times. This chain links TRBV6-1 with TRBJ2-7, with TRBD2 identical over 10 bases. Germline assignment: CDR1 MNHNS and CDR2 SASEGT. The V and J ends lost 3 bases and 2 bases, in that order; junction bases with no gene match: 4. This CDR3 spans 15 amino acids. The CDR3, as DNA: TGTGCCAGCAGTGACCCTAGCGGGGGACCCTACGAGCAGTACGTC. It yields the protein CASSDPSGGPYEQYV.

J is TRBJ2-1 and V is TRBV7-2, with 9 bases matching TRBD1. The ends lost 4 bases at V and 1 base at J; junction bases unmatched: 5. CDR1 and CDR2 from the germline V gene are SGHTA and FQGNSA. This CDR3 comprises 16 residues. CDR3 sequence (DNA): TGTGCCAGCAGCTCCTCCGGGACAGGGTCCTACAATGAGCAGTTCTTC. Protein product: CASSSSGTGSYNEQFF.

The chain couples TRBV6-5 to TRBJ1-2; possible D gene TRBD1, 6 bases. Deletions cut 0 bases from V and 1 base from J, with 9 bases between. CDR3 length: 15 amino acids. Germline lookup yields CDR1 MNHEY and CDR2 SVGAGI. CDR3 coding DNA: TGTGCCAGCAGTTACTCGAAAGGGGGTAACTATGGCTACACCTTC. Translating gives CASSYSKGGNYGYTF.

The rearrangement joins TRBV2 to TRBJ1-2; 11 bases match TRBD1. This CDR3 region has 12 residues. The germline CDR1 and CDR2 sequences are SNHLY and FYNNEI. V trimming: 10 bases; J trimming: 7 bases; junction bases outside the gene matches: 5. CDR3 loop: CATGTGGSGYTF. CDR3 nucleotide sequence: TGTGCCACCGGGACAGGGGGATCTGGCTACACCTTC. Variable domain in full (rest from reference TRBV2 and TRBJ1-2): EPEVTQTPSHQVTQMGQEVILRCVPISNHLYFYWYRQILGQKVEFLVSFYNNEISEKSEIFDDQFSVERPDGSNFTLKIRSTKLEDSAMYFCATGTGGSGYTFGSGTRLTVV.

V gene TRBV4-2 combines with J gene TRBJ2-1; 7 nucleotides align to TRBD2. Looked up from germline, CDR1 is LGHNA and CDR2 is YNFKEQ. The J segment lost 0 bases and the V segment lost 1 base, leaving 9 bases of the junction unmatched. The CDR3 has 18 amino acids. DNA for the CDR3: TGTGCCAGCAGCCAAGGATCGGGAGGTCCGAGCTCCTACAATGAGCAGTTCTTC. Its protein is CASSQGSGGPSSYNEQFF.

In its sample, this clone was seen many times. This chain joins TRBV7-8 and TRBJ2-5; TRBD2 agrees at 7 bases. The CDR3 covers 15 residues. Germline-derived CDR1 and CDR2 are SGHVS and FQNEAQ. Trimming at V came to 2 bases and at J to 5 bases, leaving 8 bases not matched to a gene. CDR3 residues: CASSLRRERWETQYF. CDR3 sequence (DNA): TGTGCCAGCAGCTTAAGGCGGGAGAGATGGGAGACCCAGTACTTC.

J is TRBJ1-1 and V is TRBV29-1; D call uncertain. The length of the CDR3 is 13 residues. The V end lost 4 bases, the J end lost 1 base, and 10 bases lay between the germline ends. CDR1 is SQVTM, CDR2 ANQGSEA, per germline. CDR3 DNA sequence: TGCAGCGTTGTGGGCCGATCGAACACTGAAGCTTTCTTT. It is translated as CSVVGRSNTEAFF.

A single count supports this clone. The gene calls are TRBV28 and TRBJ2-7; D is perhaps TRBD1 (5 bases). This CDR3 spans 16 amino acids. Trimming stripped 5 bases from V and 4 bases from J, with 21 bases between. Germline CDR1 and CDR2: MDHEN and SYDVKM. The CDR3 DNA reads as TGTGCCAGCAGTCCGACCTCGACAGTCATGGGATACGAGCAGTACGTC. This sequence encodes CASSPTSTVMGYEQYV.

The chain carries TRBV29-1 and TRBJ2-5; TRBD2 might be the D (7 bases). The ends were cut back, 2 bases at V and 5 bases at J, with 21 bases in the middle. Germline V gene sequence: CDR1 SQVTM, CDR2 ANQGSEA. The CDR3 covers 16 residues. The CDR3 spells CSVESPVGGGLETQYF. The DNA for the CDR3 is TGCAGCGTTGAATCTCCCGTGGGGGGGGGCCTCGAGACCCAGTACTTC.

The chain carries TRBV6-5 and TRBJ1-2; TRBD1 agrees at 8 bases. This CDR3 region has 15 residues. In germline, CDR1 is MNHEY, CDR2 SVGAGI. J lost 2 bases, V lost 7 bases, and 9 bases had no gene match. DNA of the CDR3: TGTGCCAGCACCTCGACAGGGGCGTGGAACTATGGCTACACCTTC. As protein: CASTSTGAWNYGYTF.

The chain employs TRBV5-6 and TRBJ2-5, with TRBD2 as a possible D gene (5 bases). The CDR3 is made up of 16 amino acids. Looked up from germline, CDR1 is SGHDT and CDR2 is YYEEEE. V gave up 1 base and J gave up 0 bases, with 13 bases separating them. The CDR3 nucleotides read TGTGCCAGCAGCTTGAGGAGGAGATCTGACCAAGAGACCCAGTACTTC. Translated: CASSLRRRSDQETQYF.

This clone has just one count. The J gene is TRBJ2-2, the V gene TRBV2; 9 nucleotides line up with TRBD1. CDR1 SNHLY and CDR2 FYNNEI come from the germline V gene. The CDR3 has 14 residues. Trimming cost V 5 bases and J 6 bases; bases outside gene matches: 4. CDR3 DNA sequence: TGTGCCAGCAGTAGGGACAGGGCGGCCGGGGAGCTGTTTTTT. It yields the protein CASSRDRAAGELFF.

The J gene is TRBJ2-2, the V gene TRBV5-1; 8 bases agree with TRBD2. V shed 6 bases and J 0 bases; nucleotides not matched to a gene: 4. CDR3 length equals 15 residues. Germline CDR1 SGHRS, CDR2 YFSETQ. CDR3 protein: CASTRGGTNTGELFF. The CDR3 DNA follows: TGCGCCAGCACCCGGGGGGGGACGAACACCGGGGAGCTGTTTTTT.

The chain links TRBV6-4 to TRBJ2-3; no definite D call. Trimming shortened V by 1 base and J by 4 bases, and 6 bases separated the two germline ends. Germline V lookup: CDR1 MRHNA, CDR2 SNTAGT. The length of the CDR3 is 13 residues. The CDR3 DNA follows: TGTGCCAGCAGTGACTACTTTTCAGATACGCAGTATTTT. It yields the protein CASSDYFSDTQYF.

The chain links TRBV6-5 to TRBJ2-7; maybe TRBD1 (6 bases). This CDR3 is built from 14 residues. Germline V CDR1 and CDR2: MNHEY, SVGAGI. Deletions cut 2 bases from V and 3 bases from J, with 11 bases between. This CDR3 reads CASSYRQEFYEQYF. CDR3 sequence (DNA): TGTGCCAGCAGTTACCGACAGGAGTTCTACGAGCAGTACTTC.